These T cell receptor beta chains were read from a single sample in a study of blood T cell repertoires in COVID-19. Profiling relied on immunoSEQ multiplex PCR, and the TCRdb table lists in-frame clones only, not all of them. Of some 270,000 clones listed, about 89% are singletons. What was sequenced was peripheral blood. These receptors all stem from a man aged 25 to 40 with acute or convalescent COVID-19. Each CDR3 is given with its conserved first and last residue. The D gene is left open where the match is weak. Expanded clones are given a class, and other clones once, few, many or no size at all.

D: -
J: TRBJ2-7
size: -
V: TRBV18
CDR3: CASSLGGYEQYF
DNA: TGTGCCAGCTCGCTCGGAGGCTACGAGCAGTACTTC

D: -
J: TRBJ2-3
size: -
V: TRBV5-1
CDR3: CASSLNSGTGTDTQYF
DNA: TGCGCCAGCAGCCTTAATAGCGGTACAGGCACAGATACGCAGTATTTT

D: TRBD2
J: TRBJ2-1
size: once
V: TRBV2
CDR3: CASKVHEVSGGANNEQFF
DNA: TGTGCCAGCAAAGTTCACGAAGTTAGCGGGGGGGCCAACAATGAGCAGTTCTTC

D: -
J: TRBJ2-7
size: -
V: TRBV28
CDR3: CASSLVGSTSYEQYF
DNA: TGTGCCAGCAGTTTGGTCGGGAGTACCTCCTACGAGCAGTACTTC

D: -
J: TRBJ2-7
size: -
V: TRBV7-2
CDR3: CASSLERGGTTNSYEQYF
DNA: TGTGCCAGCAGCTTAGAAAGGGGCGGTACTACGAACTCCTACGAGCAGTACTTC

D: TRBD2
J: TRBJ2-2
size: -
V: TRBV7-9
CDR3: CASSFSGGRYTGELFF
DNA: TGTGCCAGCAGCTTCAGCGGGGGGAGATACACCGGGGAGCTGTTTTTT

D: -
J: TRBJ2-7
size: -
V: TRBV27
CDR3: CASSLREPIGQGTYEQYF
DNA: TGTGCCAGCAGTTTAAGGGAACCGATAGGGCAGGGGACCTACGAGCAGTACTTC

D: TRBD1
J: TRBJ1-3
size: -
V: TRBV3-1/TRBV3-2
CDR3: CASSPDGTGGRNTIYF
DNA: TGTGCCAGCAGCCCGGATGGGACAGGGGGGAGAAACACCATATATTTT

D: -
J: TRBJ2-6
size: -
V: TRBV7-3
CDR3: CASSPDRPSSGANVLTF
DNA: TGTGCCAGCAGCCCTGACAGGCCAAGCTCTGGGGCCAACGTCCTGACTTTC

D: TRBD1
J: TRBJ1-2
size: -
V: TRBV19
CDR3: CASSFRGQFYGYTF
DNA: TGTGCCAGTAGTTTCAGGGGGCAATTCTATGGCTACACCTTC

D: -
J: TRBJ2-5
size: -
V: TRBV4-1
CDR3: CASKDLGETQYF
DNA: TGCGCCAGCAAGGATCTGGGCGAGACCCAGTACTTC

D: TRBD1
J: TRBJ1-6
size: -
V: TRBV18
CDR3: CASSPGTGGISYNSPLHF
DNA: TGTGCCAGCTCACCTGGGACAGGGGGTATATCCTATAATTCACCCCTCCACTTT

D: -
J: TRBJ1-1
size: -
V: TRBV6-4
CDR3: CASSENRFTEAFF
DNA: TGTGCCAGCAGTGAAAACAGGTTCACTGAAGCTTTCTTT

D: -
J: TRBJ2-5
size: -
V: TRBV7-6
CDR3: CASSPIATGETQYF
DNA: TGTGCCAGCAGCCCTATAGCGACGGGAGAGACCCAGTACTTC

D: -
J: TRBJ1-3
size: -
V: TRBV29-1
CDR3: CSVQYSGNTIYF
DNA: TGCAGCGTTCAGTACTCTGGAAACACCATATATTTT

D: TRBD1
J: TRBJ1-4
size: -
V: TRBV18
CDR3: CASSPTGGPNEKLFF
DNA: TGTGCCAGCTCACCGACAGGGGGGCCTAATGAAAAACTGTTTTTT

D: TRBD2
J: TRBJ2-2
size: -
V: TRBV3-1/TRBV3-2
CDR3: CASSQEGTSGSRELFF
DNA: TGTGCCAGCAGCCAAGAAGGGACTAGCGGGAGCAGGGAGCTGTTTTTT

D: TRBD1
J: TRBJ1-2
size: few
V: TRBV15
CDR3: CATSRDRDRIYGYTF
DNA: TGTGCCACCAGCAGAGACCGGGACAGAATCTATGGCTACACCTTC

D: -
J: TRBJ2-6
size: once
V: TRBV5-1
CDR3: CASSPLAERAGANVLTF
DNA: TGCGCCAGCAGCCCCCTCGCGGAGAGGGCTGGGGCCAACGTCCTGACTTTC

D: -
J: TRBJ2-7
size: -
V: TRBV20-1
CDR3: CSASSGTYEQYF
DNA: TGCAGTGCTAGTTCGGGGACCTACGAGCAGTACTTC